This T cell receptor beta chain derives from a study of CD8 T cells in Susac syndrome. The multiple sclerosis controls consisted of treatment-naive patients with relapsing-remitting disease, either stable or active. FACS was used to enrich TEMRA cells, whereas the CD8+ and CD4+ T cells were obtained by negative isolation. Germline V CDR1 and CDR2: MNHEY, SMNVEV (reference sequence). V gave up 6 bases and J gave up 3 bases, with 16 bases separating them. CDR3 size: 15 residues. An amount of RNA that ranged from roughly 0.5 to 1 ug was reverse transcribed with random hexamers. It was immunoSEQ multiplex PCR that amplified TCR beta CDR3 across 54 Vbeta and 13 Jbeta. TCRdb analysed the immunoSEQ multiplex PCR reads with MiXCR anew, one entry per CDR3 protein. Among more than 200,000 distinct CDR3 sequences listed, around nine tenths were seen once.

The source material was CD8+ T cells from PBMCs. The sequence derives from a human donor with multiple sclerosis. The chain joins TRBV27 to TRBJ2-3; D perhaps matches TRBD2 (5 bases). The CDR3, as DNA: TGTGCCAGCAGCCCTAACGGGGTGAGGACAGATACGCAGTATTTT. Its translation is CASSPNGVRTDTQYF.